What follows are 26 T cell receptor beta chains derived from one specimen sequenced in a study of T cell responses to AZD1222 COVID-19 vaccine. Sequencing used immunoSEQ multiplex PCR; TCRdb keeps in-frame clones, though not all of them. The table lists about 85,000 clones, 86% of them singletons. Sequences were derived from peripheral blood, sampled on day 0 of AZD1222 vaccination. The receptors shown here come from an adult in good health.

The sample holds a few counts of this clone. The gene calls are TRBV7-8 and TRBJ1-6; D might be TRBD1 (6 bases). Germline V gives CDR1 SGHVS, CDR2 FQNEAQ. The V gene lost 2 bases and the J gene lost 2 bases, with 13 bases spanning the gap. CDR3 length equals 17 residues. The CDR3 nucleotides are TGTGCCAGCAGCTTACGGGGGGCGAATGCCTATAATTCACCCCTCCACTTT. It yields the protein CASSLRGANAYNSPLHF.

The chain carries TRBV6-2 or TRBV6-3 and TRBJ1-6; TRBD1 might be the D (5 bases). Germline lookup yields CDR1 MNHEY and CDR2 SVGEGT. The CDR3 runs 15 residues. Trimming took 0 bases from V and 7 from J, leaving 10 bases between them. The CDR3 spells CASSYSRDGNSPLHF. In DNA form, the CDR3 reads TGTGCCAGCAGTTACTCGAGGGACGGAAATTCACCCCTCCACTTT.

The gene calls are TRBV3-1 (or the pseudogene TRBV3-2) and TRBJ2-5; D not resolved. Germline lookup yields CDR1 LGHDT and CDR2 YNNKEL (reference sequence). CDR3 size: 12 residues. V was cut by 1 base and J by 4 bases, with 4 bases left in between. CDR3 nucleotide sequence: TGTGCCAGCAGCCAAGGCATAGAGACCCAGTACTTC. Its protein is CASSQGIETQYF.

As DNA, the CDR3 is TGTGCCAGCTCACCGGTCAGGGCGAACACTGAAGCTTTCTTT. The encoded protein is CASSPVRANTEAFF. The chain links TRBV18 to TRBJ1-1; D is perhaps TRBD1 (5 bases). With 3 bases removed from V and 1 base from J, the gap between germline ends came to 9 bases. The V gene's germline CDR1 is KGHSH and CDR2 LQKENI. The CDR3 spans 14 residues.

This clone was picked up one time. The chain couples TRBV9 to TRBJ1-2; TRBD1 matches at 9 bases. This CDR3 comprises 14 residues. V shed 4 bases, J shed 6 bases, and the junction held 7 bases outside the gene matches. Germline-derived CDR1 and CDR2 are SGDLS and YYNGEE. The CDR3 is CASSTPGQGNGYTF. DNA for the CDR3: TGTGCCAGCAGCACTCCGGGACAGGGAAATGGCTACACCTTC.

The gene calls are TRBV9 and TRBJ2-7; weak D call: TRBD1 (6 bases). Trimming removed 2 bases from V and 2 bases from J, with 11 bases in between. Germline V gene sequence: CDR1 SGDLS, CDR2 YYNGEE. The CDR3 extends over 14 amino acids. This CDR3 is CASSVAGVPYEQYF. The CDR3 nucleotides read TGTGCCAGCAGCGTCGCAGGGGTCCCCTACGAGCAGTACTTC.

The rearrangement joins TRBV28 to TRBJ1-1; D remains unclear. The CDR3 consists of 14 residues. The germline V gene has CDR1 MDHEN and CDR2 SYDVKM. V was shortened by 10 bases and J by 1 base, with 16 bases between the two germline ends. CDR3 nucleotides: TGTGCCATCGAAAAGGGTTCTTGGAACACTGAAGCTTTCTTT. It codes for CAIEKGSWNTEAFF.

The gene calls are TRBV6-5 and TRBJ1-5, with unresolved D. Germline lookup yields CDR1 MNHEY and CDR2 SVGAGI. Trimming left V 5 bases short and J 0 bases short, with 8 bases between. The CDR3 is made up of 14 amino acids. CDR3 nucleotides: TGTGCCAGCAGTCAGAGAAATAGCAATCAGCCCCAGCATTTT. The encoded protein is CASSQRNSNQPQHF.

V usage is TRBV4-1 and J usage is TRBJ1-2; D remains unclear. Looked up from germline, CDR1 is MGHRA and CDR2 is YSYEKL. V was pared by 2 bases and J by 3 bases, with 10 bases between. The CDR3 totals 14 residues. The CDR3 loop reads CASSQRGQDYGYTF. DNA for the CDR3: TGCGCCAGCAGCCAACGAGGCCAAGACTATGGCTACACCTTC.

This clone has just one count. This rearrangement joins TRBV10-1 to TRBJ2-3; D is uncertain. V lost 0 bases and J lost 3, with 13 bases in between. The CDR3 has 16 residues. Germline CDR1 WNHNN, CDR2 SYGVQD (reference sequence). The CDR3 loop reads CASSESRGRLTDTQYF. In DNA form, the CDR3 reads TGCGCCAGCAGTGAGTCGAGAGGCCGGTTAACAGATACGCAGTATTTT.

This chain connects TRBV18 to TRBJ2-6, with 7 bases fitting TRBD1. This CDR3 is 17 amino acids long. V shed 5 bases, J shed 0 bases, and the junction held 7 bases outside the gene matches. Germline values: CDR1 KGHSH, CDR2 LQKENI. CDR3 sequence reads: CASSFGTVDSGANVLTF. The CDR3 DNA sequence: TGTGCCAGCTCATTCGGGACAGTGGACTCTGGGGCCAACGTCCTGACTTTC.

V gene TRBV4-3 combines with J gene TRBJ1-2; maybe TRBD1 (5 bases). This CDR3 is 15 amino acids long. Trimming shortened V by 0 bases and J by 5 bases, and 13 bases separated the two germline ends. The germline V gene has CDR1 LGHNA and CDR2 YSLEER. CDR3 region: CASSQETAQGYGYTF. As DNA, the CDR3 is TGCGCCAGCAGCCAAGAGACGGCCCAGGGATATGGCTACACCTTC.

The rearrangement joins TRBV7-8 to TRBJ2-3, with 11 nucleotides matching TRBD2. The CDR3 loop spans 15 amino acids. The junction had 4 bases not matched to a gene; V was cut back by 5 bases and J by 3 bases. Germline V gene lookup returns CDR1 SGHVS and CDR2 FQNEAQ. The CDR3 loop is CASSKTSGRTDTQYF. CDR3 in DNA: TGTGCCAGCAGCAAAACTAGCGGGAGAACAGATACGCAGTATTTT. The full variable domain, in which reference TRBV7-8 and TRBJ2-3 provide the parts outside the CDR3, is GAGVSQSPRYKVAKRGQDVALRCDPISGHVSLFWYQQALGQGPEFLTYFQNEAQLDKSGLPSDRFFAERPEGSVSTLKIQRTQQEDSAVYLCASSKTSGRTDTQYFGPGTRLTVL.

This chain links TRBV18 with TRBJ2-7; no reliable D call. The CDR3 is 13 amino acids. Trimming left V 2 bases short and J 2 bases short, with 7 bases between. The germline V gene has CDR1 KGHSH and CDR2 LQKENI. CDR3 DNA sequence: TGTGCCAGCTCACCAAAGGCCACCTACGAGCAGTACTTC. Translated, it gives CASSPKATYEQYF.

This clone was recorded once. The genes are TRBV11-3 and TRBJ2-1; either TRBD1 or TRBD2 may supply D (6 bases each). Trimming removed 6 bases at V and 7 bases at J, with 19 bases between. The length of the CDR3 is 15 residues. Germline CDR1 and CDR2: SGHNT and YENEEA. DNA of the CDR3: TGTGCCAGCAGTCCCGGGGGCCCAGGGAGGAATGAGCAGTTCTTC. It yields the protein CASSPGGPGRNEQFF.

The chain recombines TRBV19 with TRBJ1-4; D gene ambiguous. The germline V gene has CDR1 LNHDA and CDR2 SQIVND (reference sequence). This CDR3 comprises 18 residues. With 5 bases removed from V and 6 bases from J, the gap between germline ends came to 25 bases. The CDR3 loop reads CASSLREVPRGDDEKLFF. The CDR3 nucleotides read TGTGCCAGTAGTCTCCGGGAGGTCCCACGAGGTGACGATGAAAAACTGTTTTTT.

The DNA of the CDR3 is TGCGCCAGCAGCTTGGCCGGGTTTACAGGGGAGGGAGCTTTCTTT. The encoded protein is CASSLAGFTGEGAFF. V is TRBV5-1 and J is TRBJ1-1; 7 positions match TRBD1. The V segment lost 0 bases and the J segment 10 bases; nucleotides outside the gene matches: 12. Per germline, CDR1 SGHRS and CDR2 YFSETQ. CDR3 length: 15 amino acids.

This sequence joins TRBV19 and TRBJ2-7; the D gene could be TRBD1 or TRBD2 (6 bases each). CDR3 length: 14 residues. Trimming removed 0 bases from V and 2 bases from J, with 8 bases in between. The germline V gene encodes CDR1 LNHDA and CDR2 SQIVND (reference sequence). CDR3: CASSIEEGAYEQYF. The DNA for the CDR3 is TGTGCCAGTAGTATAGAGGAGGGGGCCTACGAGCAGTACTTC.

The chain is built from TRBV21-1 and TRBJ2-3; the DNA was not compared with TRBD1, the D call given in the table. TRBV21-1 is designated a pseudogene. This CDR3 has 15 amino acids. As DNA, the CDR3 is TGTGCCAGCAGCAAAGCGGGGACAGGGGCAGATACGCAGTATTTT. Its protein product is CASSKAGTGADTQYF.

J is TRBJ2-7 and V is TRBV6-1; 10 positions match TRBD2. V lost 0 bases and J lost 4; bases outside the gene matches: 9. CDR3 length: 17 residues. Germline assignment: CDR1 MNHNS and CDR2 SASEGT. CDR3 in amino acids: CASSEALPSGSWYEQYF. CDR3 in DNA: TGTGCCAGCAGTGAAGCGCTTCCTAGCGGGAGTTGGTACGAGCAGTACTTC.

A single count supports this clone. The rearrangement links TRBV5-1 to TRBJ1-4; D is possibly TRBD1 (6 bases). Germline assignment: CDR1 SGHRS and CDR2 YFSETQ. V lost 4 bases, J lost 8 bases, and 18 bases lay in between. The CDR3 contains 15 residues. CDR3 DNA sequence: TGCGCCAGCAGCCCGGCGGGGGCGGTCGGAGAAAAACTGTTTTTT. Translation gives CASSPAGAVGEKLFF.

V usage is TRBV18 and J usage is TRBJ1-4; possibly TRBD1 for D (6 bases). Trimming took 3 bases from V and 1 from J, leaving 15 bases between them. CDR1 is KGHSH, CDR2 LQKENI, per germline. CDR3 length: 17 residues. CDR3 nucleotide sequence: TGTGCCAGCTCACCTTCAGGGGAGGGGGGAACTAATGAAAAACTGTTTTTT. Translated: CASSPSGEGGTNEKLFF.

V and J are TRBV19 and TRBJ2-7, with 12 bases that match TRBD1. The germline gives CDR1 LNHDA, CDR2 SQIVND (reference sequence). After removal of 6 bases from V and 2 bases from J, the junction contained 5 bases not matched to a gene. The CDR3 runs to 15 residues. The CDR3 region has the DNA TGTGCCAGTAGGAGGGGACAGGGGGCAGCCTACGAGCAGTACTTC. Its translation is CASRRGQGAAYEQYF.

The CDR3 sequence: CASSRWTSGTLAKNIQYF. The CDR3, as DNA: TGTGCCAGCAGCCGATGGACTAGCGGGACCCTAGCCAAAAACATTCAGTACTTC. V is TRBV5-4 and J is TRBJ2-4; TRBD2 aligns across 12 bases. The CDR3 covers 18 residues. Losses at the gene ends were 4 bases for V and 0 bases for J; bases not matched to a gene: 8. Germline V gene lookup returns CDR1 SGHNT and CDR2 YYREEE (reference sequence).

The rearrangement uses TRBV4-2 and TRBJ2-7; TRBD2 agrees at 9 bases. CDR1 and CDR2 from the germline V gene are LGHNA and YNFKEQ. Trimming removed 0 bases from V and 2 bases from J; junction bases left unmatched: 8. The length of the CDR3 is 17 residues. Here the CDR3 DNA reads TGTGCCAGCAGCCAAGATCATCCTAGCGGGGAAACCTACGAGCAGTACTTC. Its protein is CASSQDHPSGETYEQYF.

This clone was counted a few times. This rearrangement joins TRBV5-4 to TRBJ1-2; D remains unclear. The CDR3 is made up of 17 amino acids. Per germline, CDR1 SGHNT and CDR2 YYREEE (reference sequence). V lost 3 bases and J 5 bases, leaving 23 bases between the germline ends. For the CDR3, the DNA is TGTGCCAGCAGCTCCACCACCCGAGGGAGTCGGGGATATGGCTACACCTTC. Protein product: CASSSTTRGSRGYGYTF.